This T cell receptor beta chain appears in the sequencing data of a study of T cells in Graves' hyperthyroidism and ophthalmopathy. This clonotype was picked up many times. This CDR3 has 12 amino acids. The V end was cut by 1 base, the J end by 7 bases, with 8 bases between. Germline lookup yields CDR1 SGHNT and CDR2 YYREEE (reference sequence). It was RNA transcripts that yielded the amplified TCR beta CDR3 regions. The HTBI primer set drove a first-round RT-PCR of the TCR CDR3. A single record per CDR3 protein comes from TCRdb applying MiXCR to the multiplex PCR reads. The table has about 660,000 distinct CDR3 sequences, less than 45% seen once.

This clonotype originated in an adult man with Graves' disease, either hyperthyroidism or ophthalmopathy (not recorded which). The chain has TRBV5-4 and TRBJ1-2, with D uncertain. The sequencing sample was made of peripheral blood or thyroid tissue (not recorded which). The CDR3 loop reads CASSLTDVGYTF. The DNA for the CDR3 is TGTGCCAGCAGCTTGACCGACGTTGGCTACACCTTC.